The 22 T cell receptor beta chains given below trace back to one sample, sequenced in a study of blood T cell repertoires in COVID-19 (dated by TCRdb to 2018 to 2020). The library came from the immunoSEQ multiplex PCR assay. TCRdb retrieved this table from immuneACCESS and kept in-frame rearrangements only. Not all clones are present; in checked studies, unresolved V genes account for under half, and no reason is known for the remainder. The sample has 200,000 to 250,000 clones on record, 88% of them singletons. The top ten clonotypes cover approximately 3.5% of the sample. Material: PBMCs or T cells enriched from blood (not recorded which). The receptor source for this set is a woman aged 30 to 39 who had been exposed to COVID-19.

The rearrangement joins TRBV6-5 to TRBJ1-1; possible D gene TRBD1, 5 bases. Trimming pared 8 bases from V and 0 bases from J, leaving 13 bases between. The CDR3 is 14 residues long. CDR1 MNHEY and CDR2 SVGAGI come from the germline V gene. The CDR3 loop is CASLDRGMNTEAFF. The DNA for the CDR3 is TGTGCCAGCCTTGACCGGGGGATGAACACTGAAGCTTTCTTT.

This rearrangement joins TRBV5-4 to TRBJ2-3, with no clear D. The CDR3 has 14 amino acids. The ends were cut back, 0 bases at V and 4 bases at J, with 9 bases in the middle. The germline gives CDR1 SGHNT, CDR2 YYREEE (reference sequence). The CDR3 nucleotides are TGTGCCAGCAGCTTGGACCCCGGGTCAGATACGCAGTATTTT. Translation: CASSLDPGSDTQYF.

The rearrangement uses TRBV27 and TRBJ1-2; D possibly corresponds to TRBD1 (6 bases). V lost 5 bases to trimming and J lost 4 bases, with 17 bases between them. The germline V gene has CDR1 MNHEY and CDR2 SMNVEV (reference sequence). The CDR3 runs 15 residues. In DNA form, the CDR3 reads TGTGCCAGCAGTGTCCTGGGGGGCGGGGGCTATGGCTACACCTTC. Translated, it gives CASSVLGGGGYGYTF.

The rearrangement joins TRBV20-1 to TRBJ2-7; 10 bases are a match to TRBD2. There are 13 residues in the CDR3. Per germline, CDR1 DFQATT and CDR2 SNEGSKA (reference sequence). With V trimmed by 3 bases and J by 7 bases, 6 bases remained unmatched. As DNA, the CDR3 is TGCAGTGCTAGTCCTAGCGGGAGTAGTGAGCAGTACTTC. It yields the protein CSASPSGSSEQYF.

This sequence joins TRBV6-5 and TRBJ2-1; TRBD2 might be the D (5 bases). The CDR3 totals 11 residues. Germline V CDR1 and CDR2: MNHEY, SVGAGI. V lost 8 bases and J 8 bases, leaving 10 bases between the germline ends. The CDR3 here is CASGRGYEQFF. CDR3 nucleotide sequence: TGTGCCAGCGGGAGAGGGTATGAGCAGTTCTTC.

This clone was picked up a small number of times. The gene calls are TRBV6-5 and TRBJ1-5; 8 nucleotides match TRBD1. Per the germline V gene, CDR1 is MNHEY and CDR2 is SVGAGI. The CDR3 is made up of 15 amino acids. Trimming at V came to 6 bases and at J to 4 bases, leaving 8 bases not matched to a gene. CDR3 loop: CASRKSDRENQPQHF. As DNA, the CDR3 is TGTGCCAGCAGGAAGTCGGACAGGGAAAATCAGCCCCAGCATTTT.

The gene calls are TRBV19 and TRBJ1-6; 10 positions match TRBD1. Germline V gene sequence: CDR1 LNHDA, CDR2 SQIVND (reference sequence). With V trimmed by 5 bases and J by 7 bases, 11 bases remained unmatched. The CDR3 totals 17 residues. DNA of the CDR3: TGTGCCAGTAGTGGGGACAGGGGCTCCTCGGTGAATTCACCCCTCCACTTT. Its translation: CASSGDRGSSVNSPLHF.

DNA for the CDR3: TGTGCCAGCAGCGTAGACAGGGGGCTGGAGAACACTGAAGCTTTCTTT. Translating it yields CASSVDRGLENTEAFF. The V call is TRBV7-9, the J call TRBJ1-1, with 10 bases fitting TRBD1. V lost 5 bases to trimming and J lost 1 base; unmatched junction nucleotides: 7. The length of the CDR3 is 16 residues. CDR1 is SEHNR and CDR2 is FQNEAQ in the germline V gene (reference sequence). The variable domain in full, completed from reference TRBV7-9 and TRBJ1-1, reads DTGVSQNPRHKITKRGQNVTFRCDPISEHNRLYWYRQTLGQGPEFLTYFQNEAQLEKSRLLSDRFSAERPKGSFSTLEIQRTEQGDSAMYLCASSVDRGLENTEAFFGQGTRLTVV.

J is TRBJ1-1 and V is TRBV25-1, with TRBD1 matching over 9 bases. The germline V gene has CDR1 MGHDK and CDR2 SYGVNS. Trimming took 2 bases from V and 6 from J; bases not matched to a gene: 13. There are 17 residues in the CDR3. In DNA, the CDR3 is TGTGCCAGCAGTGAACTCTTCAGGACAGGGGCGAGCCCTGAAGCTTTCTTT. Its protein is CASSELFRTGASPEAFF.

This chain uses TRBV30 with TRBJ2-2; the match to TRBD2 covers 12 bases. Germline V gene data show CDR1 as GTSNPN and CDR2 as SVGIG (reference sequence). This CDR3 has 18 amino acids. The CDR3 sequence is CALLRGLAGGPGTGELFF. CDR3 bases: TGTGCGTTATTAAGGGGCCTAGCGGGAGGGCCCGGCACCGGGGAGCTGTTTTTT.

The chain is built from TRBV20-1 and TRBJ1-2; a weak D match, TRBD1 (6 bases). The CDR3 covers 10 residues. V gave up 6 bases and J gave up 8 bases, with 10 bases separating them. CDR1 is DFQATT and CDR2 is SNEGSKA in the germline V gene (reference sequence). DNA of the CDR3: TGCAGTGCCCGACAGGAAGGCTACACCTTC. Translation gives CSARQEGYTF.

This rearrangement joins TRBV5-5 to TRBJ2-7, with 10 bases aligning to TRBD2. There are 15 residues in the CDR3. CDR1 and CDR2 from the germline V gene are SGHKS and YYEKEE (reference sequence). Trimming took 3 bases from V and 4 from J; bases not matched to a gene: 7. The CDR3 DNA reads TGTGCCAGCAGCTCGGTAGGACTAGCGGAATACGAGCAGTACTTC. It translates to CASSSVGLAEYEQYF.

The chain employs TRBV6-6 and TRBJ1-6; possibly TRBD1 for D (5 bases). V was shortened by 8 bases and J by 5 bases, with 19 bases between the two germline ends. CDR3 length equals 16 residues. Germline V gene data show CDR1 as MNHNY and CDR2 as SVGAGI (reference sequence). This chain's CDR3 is CASSSGGGWDNSPLHF. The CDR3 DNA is TGTGCCAGCTCGTCTGGGGGGGGATGGGATAATTCACCCCTCCACTTT.

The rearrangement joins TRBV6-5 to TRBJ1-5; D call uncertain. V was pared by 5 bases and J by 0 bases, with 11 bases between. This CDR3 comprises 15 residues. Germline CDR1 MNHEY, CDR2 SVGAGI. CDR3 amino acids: CASSPQPFSNQPQHF. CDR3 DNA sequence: TGTGCCAGCAGTCCACAGCCCTTTAGCAATCAGCCCCAGCATTTT.

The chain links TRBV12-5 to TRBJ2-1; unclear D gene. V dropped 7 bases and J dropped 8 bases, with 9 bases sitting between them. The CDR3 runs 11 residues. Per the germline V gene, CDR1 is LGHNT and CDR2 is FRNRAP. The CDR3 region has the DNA TGTGCTAGTGTTCTTTTCGATGAGCAGTTCTTC. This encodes CASVLFDEQFF.

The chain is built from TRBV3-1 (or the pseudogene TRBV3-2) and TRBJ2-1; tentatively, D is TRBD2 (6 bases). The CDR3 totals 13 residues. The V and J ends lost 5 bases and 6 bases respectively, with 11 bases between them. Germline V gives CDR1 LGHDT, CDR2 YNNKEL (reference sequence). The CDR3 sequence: CASSTGTFNEQFF. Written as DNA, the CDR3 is TGTGCCAGCAGCACCGGGACTTTCAATGAGCAGTTCTTC.

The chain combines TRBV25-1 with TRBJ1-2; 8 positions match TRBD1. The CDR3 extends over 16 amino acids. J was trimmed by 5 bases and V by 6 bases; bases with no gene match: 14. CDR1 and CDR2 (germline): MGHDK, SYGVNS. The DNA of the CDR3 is TGTGCCAGCAGACCCCAGGGGGCCCTGGTTTTATATGGCTACACCTTC. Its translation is CASRPQGALVLYGYTF.

CDR3 DNA sequence: TGTGCCAGCAGCGTAAGGTCTAGCGGGAGTTTCTATGAGCAGTTCTTC. Encoded protein: CASSVRSSGSFYEQFF. The chain has TRBV9 and TRBJ2-1; 10 bases map to TRBD2. V dropped 1 base and J dropped 8; count of bases not matched to a gene: 9. The CDR3 sequence is 16 residues long. CDR1 and CDR2 from the germline V gene are SGDLS and YYNGEE.

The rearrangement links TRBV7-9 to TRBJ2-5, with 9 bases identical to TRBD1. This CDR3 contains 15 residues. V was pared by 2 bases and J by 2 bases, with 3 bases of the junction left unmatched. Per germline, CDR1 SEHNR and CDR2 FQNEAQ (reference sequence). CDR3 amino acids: CASSLWGQGQETQYF. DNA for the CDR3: TGTGCCAGCAGCTTATGGGGACAGGGTCAAGAGACCCAGTACTTC. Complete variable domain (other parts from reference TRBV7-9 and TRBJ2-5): DTGVSQNPRHKITKRGQNVTFRCDPISEHNRLYWYRQTLGQGPEFLTYFQNEAQLEKSRLLSDRFSAERPKGSFSTLEIQRTEQGDSAMYLCASSLWGQGQETQYFGPGTRLLVL.

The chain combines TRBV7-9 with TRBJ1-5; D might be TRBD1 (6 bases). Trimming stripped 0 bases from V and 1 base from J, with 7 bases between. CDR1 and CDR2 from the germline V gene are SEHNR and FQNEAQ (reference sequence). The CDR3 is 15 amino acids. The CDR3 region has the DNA TGTGCCAGCAGCTTAGCGAGGGGGAGCAATCAGCCCCAGCATTTT. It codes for CASSLARGSNQPQHF. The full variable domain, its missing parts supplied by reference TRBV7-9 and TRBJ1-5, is DTGVSQNPRHKITKRGQNVTFRCDPISEHNRLYWYRQTLGQGPEFLTYFQNEAQLEKSRLLSDRFSAERPKGSFSTLEIQRTEQGDSAMYLCASSLARGSNQPQHFGDGTRLSIL.

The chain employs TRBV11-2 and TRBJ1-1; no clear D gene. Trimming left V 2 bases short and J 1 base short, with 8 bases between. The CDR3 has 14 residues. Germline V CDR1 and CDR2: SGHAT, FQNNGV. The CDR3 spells CASSLYQKNTEAFF. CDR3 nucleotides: TGTGCCAGCAGCTTATACCAGAAGAACACTGAAGCTTTCTTT.

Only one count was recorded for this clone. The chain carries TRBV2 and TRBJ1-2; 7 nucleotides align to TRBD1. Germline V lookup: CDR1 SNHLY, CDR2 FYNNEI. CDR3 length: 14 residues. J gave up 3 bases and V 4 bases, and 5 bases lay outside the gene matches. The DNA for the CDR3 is TGTGCCAGCAGTGCGACAGGGAATGACTATGGCTACACCTTC. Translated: CASSATGNDYGYTF.